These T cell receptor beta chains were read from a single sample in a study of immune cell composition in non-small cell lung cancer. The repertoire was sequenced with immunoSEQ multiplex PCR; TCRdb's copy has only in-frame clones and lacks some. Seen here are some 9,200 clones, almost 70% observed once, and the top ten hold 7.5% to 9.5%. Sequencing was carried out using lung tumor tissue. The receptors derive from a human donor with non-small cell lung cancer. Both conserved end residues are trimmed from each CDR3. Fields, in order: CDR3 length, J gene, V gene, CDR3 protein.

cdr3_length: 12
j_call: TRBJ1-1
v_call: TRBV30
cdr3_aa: AWSPPPLNTEAF

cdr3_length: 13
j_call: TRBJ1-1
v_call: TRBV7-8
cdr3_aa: ASSLRSTLGTEAF

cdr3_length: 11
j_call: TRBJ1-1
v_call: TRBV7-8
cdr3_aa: ASSPGWGIEAF

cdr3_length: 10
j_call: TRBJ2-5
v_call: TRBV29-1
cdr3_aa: SAQLPGETQY

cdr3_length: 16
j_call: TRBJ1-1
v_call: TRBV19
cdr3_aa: ASSLRDRGLHMNTEAF

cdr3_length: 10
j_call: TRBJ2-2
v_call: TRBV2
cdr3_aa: ASKYLAGELF

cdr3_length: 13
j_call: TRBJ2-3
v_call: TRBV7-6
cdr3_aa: ASSPTSGVTDTQY

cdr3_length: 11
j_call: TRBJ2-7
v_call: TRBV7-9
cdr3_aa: ASRDSRIYEQY

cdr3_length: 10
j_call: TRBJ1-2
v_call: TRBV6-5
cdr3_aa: ASRKVNYGYT

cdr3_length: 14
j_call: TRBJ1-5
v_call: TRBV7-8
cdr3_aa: ASSLFRGVSNQPQH

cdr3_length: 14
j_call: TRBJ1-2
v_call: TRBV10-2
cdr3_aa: ASSQNVIQNFYGYT

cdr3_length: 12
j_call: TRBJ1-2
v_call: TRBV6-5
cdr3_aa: ASSYGTGNYGYT

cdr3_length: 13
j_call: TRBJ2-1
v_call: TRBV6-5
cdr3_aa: ASSLQGSSYNEQF

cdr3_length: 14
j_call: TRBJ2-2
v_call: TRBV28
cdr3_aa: ASTLGDRANTGELF

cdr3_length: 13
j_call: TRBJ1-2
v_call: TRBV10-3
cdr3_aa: AIRDTNQGSYGYT

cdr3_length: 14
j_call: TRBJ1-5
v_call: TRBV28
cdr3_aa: ASSWSLGASNQPQH

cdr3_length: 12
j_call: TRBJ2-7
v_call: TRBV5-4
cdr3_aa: ASSPGTTSYEQY

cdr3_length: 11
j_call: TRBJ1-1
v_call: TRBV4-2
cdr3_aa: ASSPSPDTEAF

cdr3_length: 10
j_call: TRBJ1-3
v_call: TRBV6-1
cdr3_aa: ASTIDGNTIY

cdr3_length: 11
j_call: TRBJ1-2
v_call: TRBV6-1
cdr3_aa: ASSPTRDNGYT

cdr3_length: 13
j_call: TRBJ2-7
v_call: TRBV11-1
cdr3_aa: ASSDGLAGEYEQY

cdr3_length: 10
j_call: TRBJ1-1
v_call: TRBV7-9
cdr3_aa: ASSLRGTEAF

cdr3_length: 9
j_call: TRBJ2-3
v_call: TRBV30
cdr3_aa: AWSVENTQY

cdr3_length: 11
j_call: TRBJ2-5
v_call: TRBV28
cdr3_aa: ATDRTAQETQY

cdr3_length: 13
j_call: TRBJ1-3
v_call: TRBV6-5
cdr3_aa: ASKLNYLGQTTIY

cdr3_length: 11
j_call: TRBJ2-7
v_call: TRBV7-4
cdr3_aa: ASSLGGKYEQY

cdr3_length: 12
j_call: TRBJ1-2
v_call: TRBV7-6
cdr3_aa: ASSRGTAEDGYT

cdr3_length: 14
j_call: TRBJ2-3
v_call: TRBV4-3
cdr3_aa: ASSQRGVSSTDTQY

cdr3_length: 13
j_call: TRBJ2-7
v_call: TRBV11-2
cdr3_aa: ASSSAGTGDYEQY